This T cell receptor beta chain was sequenced during a study of blood T cell repertoires in COVID-19. As for the study in general: The United States, Italy and Spain provided the acute and convalescent COVID-19 samples. T cells, B-cell-depleted T cells, or PBMCs provided the cDNA or gDNA that served as material.

Germline V gene lookup returns CDR1 LNHDA and CDR2 SQIVND (reference sequence). The CDR3 is 16 residues long. The ends lost 9 bases at V and 2 bases at J; junction bases unmatched: 12. Authors' analysis steps: Amplification of reference gene primers provided the estimated nucleated cell counts. Clones were sequenced by immunoSEQ multiplex PCR, and TCRdb holds only the in-frame ones, with some missing. Clone size and V and J calls were adopted from that table, with D and trimming inferred from the DNA. The table includes over 120,000 clones, about nine tenths detected once. This TCR came from a man aged 50 to 60 who had recovered from COVID-19. The V and J genes are TRBV19 and TRBJ2-5; TRBD2 aligns across 10 bases. Material for sequencing was peripheral blood. As DNA, the CDR3 is TGTGCCAGCAGAACAGCTGCTAGCGGGGGACAAGAGACCCAGTACTTC. This translates into CASRTAASGGQETQYF.